The source of this TCR beta chain is a study of OX40 agonist ivuxolimab in advanced cancers. As for the study in general: Every patient in dose escalation had hepatocellular carcinoma, melanoma, renal cell or head and neck cancer. Findings and caveats of the study: Clonal expansion in partial responders at 0.1-3.0 mg/kg ranked among the lowest.

People who had autoimmune disease history or systemic immunosuppression were excluded. From germline, CDR1 is MDHEN and CDR2 SYDVKM. CDR3 length equals 12 residues. V lost 3 bases and J lost 7, with 10 bases in between. About this clone itself: The antigen remains undetermined.

Generated by immunoSEQ multiplex PCR, the TCRdb table keeps only in-frame clones and is missing some. This sample has around 33,000 clones, with about four fifths found just once. The sequence was obtained from an adult with an advanced solid tumor such as melanoma, head and neck, liver or kidney cancer. The sample here was CD4+ or CD8+ T cells sorted from blood, taken in a trial of the OX40 agonist ivuxolimab. The rearrangement joins TRBV28 to TRBJ2-7; D remains unclear. The CDR3 region has the DNA TGTGCCAGCAGTTTCCCCGATGGGGAGCAGTACTTC. Protein product: CASSFPDGEQYF.